The present TCR beta chain was sequenced within a study of human T cells and chemical hapten exposure. The time point was: pre-sensitization, week 0. Treatment specified: therapeutic diphenylcyclopropenone sensitization with weekly scalp DPC. This clonotype was seen at least ten times. TCRdb ran MiXCR on the RACE reads and lists one entry per CDR3 protein. Of 350,000 to 400,000 distinct CDR3 sequences in the sample, approximately 5.1% were seen once. The CDR3 totals 14 residues. V gave up 5 bases and J gave up 2 bases, with 12 bases separating them. This clonotype was sampled from a woman aged 45-60 years with alopecia areata. Some clones in this sample may be carry-over from other donors' samples. The gene calls are TRBV12-3 or TRBV12-4 and TRBJ1-1; D remains ambiguous. Source: whole blood, taken in connection with sensitization to the hapten diphenylcyclopropenone (DPC). This CDR3 reads CASSPGRRNTEAFF. CDR3 bases: TGTGCCAGCAGTCCTGGACGGAGAAACACTGAAGCTTTCTTT.